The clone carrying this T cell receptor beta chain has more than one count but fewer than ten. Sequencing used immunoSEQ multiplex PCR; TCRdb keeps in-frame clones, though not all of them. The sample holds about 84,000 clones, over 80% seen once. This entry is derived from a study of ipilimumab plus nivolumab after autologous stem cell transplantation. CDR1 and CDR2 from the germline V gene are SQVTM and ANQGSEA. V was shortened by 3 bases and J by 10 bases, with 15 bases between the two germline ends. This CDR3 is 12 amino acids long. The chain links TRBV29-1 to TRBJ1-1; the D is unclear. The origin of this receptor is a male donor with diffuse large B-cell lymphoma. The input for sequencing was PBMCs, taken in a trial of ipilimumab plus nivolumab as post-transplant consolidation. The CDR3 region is CSVDGMSVGAFF. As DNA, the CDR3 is TGCAGCGTTGATGGTATGAGTGTCGGAGCTTTCTTT.